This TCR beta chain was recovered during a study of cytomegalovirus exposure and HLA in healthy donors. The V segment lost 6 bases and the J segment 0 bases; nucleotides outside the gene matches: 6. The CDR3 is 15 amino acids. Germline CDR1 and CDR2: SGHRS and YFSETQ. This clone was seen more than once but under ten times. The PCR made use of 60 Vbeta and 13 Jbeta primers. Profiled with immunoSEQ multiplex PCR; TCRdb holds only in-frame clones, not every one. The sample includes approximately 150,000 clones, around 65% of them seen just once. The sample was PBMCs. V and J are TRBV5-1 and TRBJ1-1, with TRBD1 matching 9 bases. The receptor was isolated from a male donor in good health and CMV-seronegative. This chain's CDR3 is CASTRDRAMNTEAFF. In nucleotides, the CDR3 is TGCGCCAGCACCAGGGACAGGGCAATGAACACTGAAGCTTTCTTT.